This T cell receptor (beta chain) is drawn from a study of human T cells and chemical hapten exposure. Study background: Scalp application of diphenylcyclopropenone was performed weekly in patients across the entire approximately 24-week study.

One entry per CDR3 protein results from TCRdb running MiXCR on the RACE reads. This sample has about 90,000 distinct CDR3 sequences, with roughly 10% found just once. As to time point: patch test 3, about 24 weeks after DPC sensitization. Treatment meaning: therapeutic diphenylcyclopropenone sensitization with weekly scalp DPC. This clonotype occurred a few times. Its specificity is not known. Whole-study findings and limits: Expanded TCRs clustered into significantly more large CDR3 similarity groups than controls, the analysis revealed. The number of TCRs over 1 in 1000 frequency stayed unchanged after DPC.

The germline V gene encodes CDR1 SGHDT and CDR2 YYEEEE. V was shortened by 3 bases and J by 5 bases, with 17 bases between the two germline ends. The CDR3 runs to 15 residues. This material consisted of whole blood, taken in connection with sensitization to the hapten diphenylcyclopropenone (DPC). The chain employs TRBV5-6 and TRBJ1-1; maybe TRBD1 (6 bases). The receptor comes from a woman in her twenties or thirties with alopecia areata. Some clones in this sample may be carry-over from other donors' samples. CDR3 amino acids: CASSWRGQIRTEAFF. CDR3 DNA: TGTGCCAGCAGCTGGAGGGGACAAATTAGAACTGAAGCTTTCTTT.